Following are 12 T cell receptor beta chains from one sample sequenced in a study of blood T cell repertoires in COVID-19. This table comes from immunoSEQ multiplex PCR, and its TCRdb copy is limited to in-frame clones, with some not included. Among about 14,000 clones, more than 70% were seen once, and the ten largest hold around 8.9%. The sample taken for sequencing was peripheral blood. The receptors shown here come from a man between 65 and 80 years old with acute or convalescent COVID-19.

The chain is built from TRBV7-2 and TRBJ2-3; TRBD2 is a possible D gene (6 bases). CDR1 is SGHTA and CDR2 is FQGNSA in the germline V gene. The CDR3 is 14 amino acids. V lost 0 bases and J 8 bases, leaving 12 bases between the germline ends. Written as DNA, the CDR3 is TGTGCCAGCAGCTTAGCGTCAGGCGGGACTACGCAGTATTTT. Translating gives CASSLASGGTTQYF.

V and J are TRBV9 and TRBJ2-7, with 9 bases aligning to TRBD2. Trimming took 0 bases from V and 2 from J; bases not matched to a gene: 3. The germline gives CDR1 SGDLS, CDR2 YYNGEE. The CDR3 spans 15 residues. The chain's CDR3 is CASSVGTSGPYEQYF. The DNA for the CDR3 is TGTGCCAGCAGCGTAGGAACTAGCGGGCCCTACGAGCAGTACTTC. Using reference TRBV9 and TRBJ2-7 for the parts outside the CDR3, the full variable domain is DSGVTQTPKHLITATGQRVTLRCSPRSGDLSVYWYQQSLDQGLQFLIQYYNGEERAKGNILERFSAQQFPDLHSELNLSSLELGDSALYFCASSVGTSGPYEQYFGPGTRLTVT.

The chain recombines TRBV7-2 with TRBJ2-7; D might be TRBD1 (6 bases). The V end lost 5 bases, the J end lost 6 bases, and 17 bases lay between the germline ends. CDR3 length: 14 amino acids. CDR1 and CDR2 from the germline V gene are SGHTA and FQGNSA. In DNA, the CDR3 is TGTGCCAGCAGCCCCCCCCGAGTGGGGGCCGAGCAGTACTTC. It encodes CASSPPRVGAEQYF.

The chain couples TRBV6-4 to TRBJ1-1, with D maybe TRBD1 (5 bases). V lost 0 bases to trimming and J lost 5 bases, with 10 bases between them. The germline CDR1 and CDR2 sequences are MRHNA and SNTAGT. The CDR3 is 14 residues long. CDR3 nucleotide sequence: TGTGCCAGCAGTGACTCGAGCCGGGGGACTGAAGCTTTCTTT. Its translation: CASSDSSRGTEAFF.

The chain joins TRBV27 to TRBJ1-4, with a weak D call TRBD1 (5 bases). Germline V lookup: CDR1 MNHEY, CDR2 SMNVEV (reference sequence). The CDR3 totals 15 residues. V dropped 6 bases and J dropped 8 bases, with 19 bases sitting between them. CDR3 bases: TGTGCCAGCAGGCTCCAGGGCGGGGGAGGAGAAAAACTGTTTTTT. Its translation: CASRLQGGGGEKLFF.

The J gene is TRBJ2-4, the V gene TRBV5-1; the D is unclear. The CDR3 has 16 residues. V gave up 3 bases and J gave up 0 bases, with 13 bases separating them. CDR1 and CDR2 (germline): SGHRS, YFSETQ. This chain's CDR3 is CASSSKGDLAKNIQYF. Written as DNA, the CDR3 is TGCGCCAGCAGCTCAAAAGGAGATTTAGCCAAAAACATTCAGTACTTC.

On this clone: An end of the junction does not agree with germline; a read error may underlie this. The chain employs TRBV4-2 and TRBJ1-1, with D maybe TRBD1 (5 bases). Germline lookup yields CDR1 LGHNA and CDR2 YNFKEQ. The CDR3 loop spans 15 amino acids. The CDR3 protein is CAGSQAQGMNTEAFF. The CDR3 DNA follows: TGTGCCGGCAGCCAAGCGCAGGGCATGAACACTGAAGCTTTCTTT.

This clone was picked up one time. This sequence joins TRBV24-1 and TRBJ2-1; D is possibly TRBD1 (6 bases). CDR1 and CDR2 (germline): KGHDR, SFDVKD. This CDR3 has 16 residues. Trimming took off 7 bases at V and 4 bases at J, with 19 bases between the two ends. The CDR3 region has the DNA TGTGCCACCAGCACGACAGGCCGGGGCAATTACAATGAGCAGTTCTTC. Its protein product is CATSTTGRGNYNEQFF.

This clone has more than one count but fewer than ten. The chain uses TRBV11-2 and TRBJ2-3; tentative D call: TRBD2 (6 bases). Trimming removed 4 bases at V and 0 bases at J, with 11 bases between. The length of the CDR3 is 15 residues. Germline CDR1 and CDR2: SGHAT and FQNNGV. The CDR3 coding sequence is TGTGCCAGCAGCTCCGGGACTGGGAGCACAGATACGCAGTATTTT. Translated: CASSSGTGSTDTQYF.

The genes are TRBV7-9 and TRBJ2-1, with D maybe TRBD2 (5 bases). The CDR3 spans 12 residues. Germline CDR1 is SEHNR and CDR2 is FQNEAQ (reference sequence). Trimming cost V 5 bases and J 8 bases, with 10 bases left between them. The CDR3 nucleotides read TGTGCCAGCAGCCCATGGGAGTATGAGCAGTTCTTC. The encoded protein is CASSPWEYEQFF.

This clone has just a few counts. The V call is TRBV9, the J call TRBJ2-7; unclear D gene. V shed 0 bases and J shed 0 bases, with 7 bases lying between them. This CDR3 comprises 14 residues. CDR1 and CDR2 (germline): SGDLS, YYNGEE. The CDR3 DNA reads TGTGCCAGCAGCGTAGGAGTTGCCTCCTACGAGCAGTACTTC. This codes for CASSVGVASYEQYF. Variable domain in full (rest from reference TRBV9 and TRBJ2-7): DSGVTQTPKHLITATGQRVTLRCSPRSGDLSVYWYQQSLDQGLQFLIQYYNGEERAKGNILERFSAQQFPDLHSELNLSSLELGDSALYFCASSVGVASYEQYFGPGTRLTVT.

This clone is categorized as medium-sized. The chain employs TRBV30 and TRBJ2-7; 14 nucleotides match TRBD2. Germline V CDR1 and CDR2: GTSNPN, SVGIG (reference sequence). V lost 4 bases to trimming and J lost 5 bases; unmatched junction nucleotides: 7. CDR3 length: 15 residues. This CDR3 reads CAWIHRTSGGNEQYF. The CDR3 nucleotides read TGTGCCTGGATACACCGGACTAGCGGGGGGAACGAGCAGTACTTC.